This TCR beta chain was identified in a study of control samples from healthy donors and cancer patients. CDR3 length equals 14 residues. Germline V gene lookup returns CDR1 SGHDN and CDR2 FVKESK. Trimming cost V 5 bases and J 1 base; bases outside gene matches: 3. Sequencing used immunoSEQ multiplex PCR; TCRdb keeps in-frame clones, though not all of them. This sample has 150,000 or so clones, with approximately 96% found just once. This TCR was recovered from a middle-aged man in good health. The J gene is TRBJ2-5, the V gene TRBV14; 8 bases are shared with TRBD2. The sequencing input was blood. DNA for the CDR3: TGTGCCAGCAGCAAGCGGGAGCGCCAAGAGACCCAGTACTTC. It translates to CASSKRERQETQYF.